What follows are 31 T cell receptor beta chains derived from one specimen sequenced in a study of human T cells and chemical hapten exposure (dated by TCRdb to the early 2020s). What the time point label conveys for this sample: patch test 3, about 24 weeks after DPC sensitization. The sample's treatment or condition label, in plain terms: therapeutic diphenylcyclopropenone sensitization with weekly scalp DPC. Library generation was performed with RACE. The sample was run on a NextSeq 500. TCRdb reprocessing: public reads trimmed at Q25 with fastp, clones called with MiXCR, in-frame beta chains kept. Each entry merges the rows of one CDR3 protein and shows their most common DNA and genes. This sample lists roughly 84,000 distinct CDR3 sequences; 11% were detected once. Of the sample, around 3.7% falls within the top ten clones. Here the sequenced sample was whole blood, taken in connection with sensitization to the hapten diphenylcyclopropenone (DPC). The origin of the receptors is a woman between 45 and 60 years old with alopecia areata. Some clones in this sample may be carry-over from other donors' samples.

This clonotype turned up a few times. The chain has TRBV29-1 and TRBJ2-7; unclear D gene. V lost 4 bases, J lost 5 bases, and 12 bases lay in between. This CDR3 comprises 12 residues. Germline V CDR1 and CDR2: SQVTM, ANQGSEA. CDR3 in amino acids: CSVVGLRNEQYF. The CDR3 DNA reads as TGCAGCGTTGTCGGGCTTAGGAACGAGCAGTACTTC.

This chain uses TRBV14 with TRBJ1-2; no reliable D call. The germline V and J ends were trimmed by 1 base and 8 bases, with 8 bases remaining between them. CDR1 is SGHDN and CDR2 is FVKESK in the germline V gene. CDR3 size: 12 residues. The CDR3, as DNA: TGTGCCAGCAGCCAAGGCCTGGGGGGCTACACCTTC. It is translated as CASSQGLGGYTF. Complete variable domain (other parts from reference TRBV14 and TRBJ1-2): EAGVTQFPSHSVIEKGQTVTLRCDPISGHDNLYWYRRVMGKEIKFLLHFVKESKQDESGMPNNRFLAERTGGTYSTLKVQPAELEDSGVYFCASSQGLGGYTFGSGTRLTVV.

This clonotype was counted ten times or more. The CDR3 region is CASSSSTKLSYEQYF. CDR3 nucleotide sequence: TGTGCCAGCAGTTCGTCGACTAAGCTATCCTACGAGCAGTACTTC. The rearrangement uses TRBV28 and TRBJ2-7; D is possibly TRBD2 (5 bases). The CDR3 spans 15 residues. Per the germline V gene, CDR1 is MDHEN and CDR2 is SYDVKM. V shed 4 bases and J shed 1 base, with 14 bases lying between them.

This clonotype was counted a few times. J is TRBJ1-2 and V is TRBV27, with D perhaps matching TRBD1 (6 bases). V was cut by 5 bases and J by 7 bases, with 14 bases left in between. Germline V gene sequence: CDR1 MNHEY, CDR2 SMNVEV (reference sequence). This CDR3 has 13 amino acids. CDR3 protein: CASSPAGAVGYTF. CDR3 DNA: TGTGCCAGCAGTCCTGCAGGGGCGGTTGGCTACACCTTC.

This clonotype occurred many times. V and J are TRBV25-1 and TRBJ1-2; D gene ambiguous. The CDR3 has 12 amino acids. Germline assignment: CDR1 MGHDK and CDR2 SYGVNS. V was trimmed by 5 bases and J by 8 bases, leaving 12 bases between them. CDR3 loop: CASSRGPGGYTF. CDR3 bases: TGTGCCAGCAGTCGTGGACCTGGAGGCTACACCTTC.

This sequence joins TRBV6-5 and TRBJ2-7; the D is unclear. This CDR3 contains 12 residues. Trimming stripped 7 bases from V and 2 bases from J, with 9 bases between. Per the germline V gene, CDR1 is MNHEY and CDR2 is SVGAGI. The DNA for the CDR3 is TGTGCCAGCAATTCCAAGACCTACGAGCAGTACTTC. As protein: CASNSKTYEQYF.

This clonotype was seen at least ten times. CDR3 DNA sequence: TGTGCCAGCAGCTTAGGTGTAGGGCACGAGCAGTACTTC. Translated, it gives CASSLGVGHEQYF. The genes are TRBV7-2 and TRBJ2-7, with D hard to call. This CDR3 comprises 13 residues. Germline V gene sequence: CDR1 SGHTA, CDR2 FQGNSA. Trimming pared 1 base from V and 5 bases from J, leaving 9 bases between. Looking up the rest from reference TRBV7-2 and TRBJ2-7 gives the full variable domain: GAGVSQSPSNKVTEKGKDVELRCDPISGHTALYWYRQSLGQGLEFLIYFQGNSAPDKSGLPSDRFSAERTGGSVSTLTIQRTQQEDSAVYLCASSLGVGHEQYFGPGTRLTVT.

This clonotype showed up many times. The rearrangement links TRBV19 to TRBJ1-1; the D gene is possibly TRBD1 (5 bases). The germline CDR1 and CDR2 sequences are LNHDA and SQIVND (reference sequence). The V and J ends lost 5 bases and 1 base respectively, with 11 bases between them. CDR3 length equals 14 residues. CDR3 bases: TGTGCCAGTAGTTACGACGGGGGGAACACTGAAGCTTTCTTT. Translated: CASSYDGGNTEAFF.

This clonotype has at least ten counts. This chain joins TRBV20-1 and TRBJ2-2, with unresolved D. The V gene lost 4 bases and the J gene lost 0 bases, with 9 bases spanning the gap. Per the germline V gene, CDR1 is DFQATT and CDR2 is SNEGSKA (reference sequence). The CDR3 is made up of 14 amino acids. CDR3 DNA: TGCAGTGCTAAAAAGGGTTCGAACACCGGGGAGCTGTTTTTT. This codes for CSAKKGSNTGELFF.

The V and J genes are TRBV11-2 and TRBJ2-1; TRBD2 matches 10 bases. V was clipped by 8 bases and J by 5 bases; unmatched bases: 9. CDR1 is SGHAT and CDR2 is FQNNGV in the germline V gene. There are 15 residues in the CDR3. CDR3 protein: CASGGASGSNNEQFF. DNA for the CDR3: TGTGCCAGCGGGGGGGCTAGCGGGAGCAACAATGAGCAGTTCTTC.

This clonotype showed up just a few times. The chain joins TRBV18 to TRBJ1-1, with unresolved D. The CDR3 consists of 14 residues. Germline-derived CDR1 and CDR2 are KGHSH and LQKENI. V lost 1 base to trimming and J lost 7 bases, with 13 bases between them. The CDR3, as DNA: TGTGCCAGCTCACCACTTGTTCCGGGCGTTGAAGCTTTCTTT. This sequence encodes CASSPLVPGVEAFF.

There are many counts of this clonotype. This rearrangement joins TRBV29-1 to TRBJ2-5; 10 bases map to TRBD2. Looked up from germline, CDR1 is SQVTM and CDR2 is ANQGSEA. Trimming took 7 bases from V and 5 from J; bases not matched to a gene: 7. The CDR3 is 13 residues long. CDR3: CSESSGRGETQYF. DNA for the CDR3: TGCAGCGAATCCAGCGGGAGGGGGGAGACCCAGTACTTC.

The chain employs TRBV5-5 and TRBJ1-1; 7 nucleotides line up with TRBD1. V shed 0 bases, J shed 4 bases, and the junction held 3 bases outside the gene matches. Germline V lookup: CDR1 SGHKS, CDR2 YYEKEE (reference sequence). The CDR3 totals 14 residues. Written as DNA, the CDR3 is TGTGCCAGCAGCTTGGATCAGGGGGTCACTGAAGCTTTCTTT. It encodes CASSLDQGVTEAFF.

This clonotype was seen many times. This chain links TRBV11-2 with TRBJ2-4, with D possibly being TRBD2 (6 bases). Germline assignment: CDR1 SGHAT and CDR2 FQNNGV. V lost 5 bases to trimming and J lost 3 bases, with 17 bases between them. This CDR3 is 16 amino acids long. The CDR3 is CASSTTAGRGKNIQYF. The DNA for the CDR3 is TGTGCCAGCAGCACAACGGCGGGACGGGGCAAAAACATTCAGTACTTC. Drawing the rest from reference TRBV11-2 and TRBJ2-4, the complete variable domain is EAGVAQSPRYKIIEKRQSVAFWCNPISGHATLYWYQQILGQGPKLLIQFQNNGVVDDSQLPKDRFSAERLKGVDSTLKIQPAKLEDSAVYLCASSTTAGRGKNIQYFGAGTRLSVL.

The V gene is TRBV29-1, the J gene TRBJ2-7, with D perhaps given as TRBD1 or TRBD2 (5 bases each). V dropped 7 bases and J dropped 3 bases, with 13 bases sitting between them. Germline-derived CDR1 and CDR2 are SQVTM and ANQGSEA. The CDR3 runs to 12 residues. The CDR3 DNA reads TGCAGCGCCTCGGGACCCAACTACGAGCAGTACTTC. It is translated as CSASGPNYEQYF.

A few counts support this clonotype. This chain joins TRBV28 and TRBJ1-6; unclear D gene. CDR1 and CDR2 (germline): MDHEN, SYDVKM. The CDR3 covers 14 residues. Trimming shortened V by 2 bases and J by 10 bases, and 12 bases separated the two germline ends. As DNA, the CDR3 is TGTGCCAGCAGTTTAGGGCAGGCGGGATCACCCCTCCACTTT. Translation: CASSLGQAGSPLHF. Using reference TRBV28 and TRBJ1-6 for the parts outside the CDR3, the full variable domain is DVKVTQSSRYLVKRTGEKVFLECVQDMDHENMFWYRQDPGLGLRLIYFSYDVKMKEKGDIPEGYSVSREKKERFSLILESASTNQTSMYLCASSLGQAGSPLHFGNGTRLTVT.

This clonotype showed up many times. The chain links TRBV6-5 to TRBJ1-5; a weak D match, TRBD1 (6 bases). Germline lookup yields CDR1 MNHEY and CDR2 SVGAGI. This CDR3 is 14 amino acids long. Trimming shortened V by 6 bases and J by 6 bases, and 15 bases separated the two germline ends. CDR3 DNA: TGTGCCAGCAGGACCGGGACACAGGGTCAGCCCCAGCATTTT. Translation gives CASRTGTQGQPQHF.

This clonotype was detected once. Compared with germline, one end of the junction differs, possibly owing to a read error. This sequence joins TRBV29-1 and TRBJ2-7, with TRBD2 identical over 9 bases. CDR3 length equals 13 residues. CDR1 SQVTM and CDR2 ANQGSEA come from the germline V gene. CDR3 sequence (DNA): TGCAGCGCCTCTAGCGGGGAGGGTAGCGAGCTGTACTTC. It codes for CSASSGEGSELYF.

The V and J genes are TRBV7-6 and TRBJ2-3; D unresolved. Germline CDR1 SGHVS, CDR2 FNYEAQ. Trimming removed 6 bases from V and 0 bases from J, with 13 bases in between. The CDR3 spans 15 residues. For the CDR3, the DNA is TGTGCCAGCAGTGAGGCTATCTCCAGCACAGATACGCAGTATTTT. Its protein is CASSEAISSTDTQYF.

This clonotype was counted ten times or more. The chain is built from TRBV5-1 and TRBJ1-2; no clear D. The CDR3 contains 15 residues. From germline, CDR1 is SGHRS and CDR2 YFSETQ. V lost 0 bases, J lost 5 bases, and 14 bases lay in between. Here the CDR3 DNA reads TGCGCCAGCAGCTTGGGACTCCAGACTAGATATGGCTACACCTTC. This encodes CASSLGLQTRYGYTF.

This chain connects TRBV29-1 to TRBJ2-5, with D maybe TRBD1 (5 bases). The CDR3 runs 12 residues. Germline V gene sequence: CDR1 SQVTM, CDR2 ANQGSEA. V was trimmed by 6 bases and J by 5 bases, leaving 13 bases between them. CDR3 loop: CSVPLGHETQYF. Here the CDR3 DNA reads TGCAGCGTCCCTTTGGGGCACGAGACCCAGTACTTC.

This clonotype occurred a few times. The chain recombines TRBV28 with TRBJ1-2; 7 positions agree with TRBD1. CDR1 and CDR2 from the germline V gene are MDHEN and SYDVKM. V was pared by 4 bases and J by 4 bases, with 6 bases of the junction left unmatched. There are 14 residues in the CDR3. DNA of the CDR3: TGTGCCAGCAGTTGGGACAGTTACTTCTATGGCTACACCTTC. It specifies CASSWDSYFYGYTF.

The chain employs TRBV3-1 and TRBJ2-3; D not certain. Germline V CDR1 and CDR2: LGHDT, YNNKEL (reference sequence). This CDR3 region has 13 residues. Between the trimmed V and J ends, which lost 1 base and 4 bases, there was a span of 6 bases. Here the CDR3 reads CASSQGPPDTQYF. The CDR3 DNA sequence: TGTGCCAGCAGCCAAGGTCCCCCAGATACGCAGTATTTT.

The rearrangement links TRBV7-8 to TRBJ2-7; 9 positions agree with TRBD1. The CDR3 consists of 14 residues. Germline CDR1 reads SGHVS; CDR2 reads FQNEAQ. V trimming: 5 bases; J trimming: 2 bases; junction bases outside the gene matches: 4. The CDR3 coding sequence is TGTGCCAGCAGCCCGGACAGGGGACCCTACGAGCAGTACTTC. This gives the protein CASSPDRGPYEQYF.

The chain carries TRBV5-4 and TRBJ1-5, with D possibly TRBD1 on 5 matching bases. The CDR3 consists of 15 residues. Germline values: CDR1 SGHNT, CDR2 YYREEE (reference sequence). The V gene lost 4 bases and the J gene lost 3 bases, with 14 bases spanning the gap. CDR3 amino acids: CASSAGGVVNQPQHF. CDR3 in DNA: TGTGCCAGCAGCGCGGGGGGAGTGGTCAATCAGCCCCAGCATTTT.

Comment on this clonotype: One end of the junction is discordant with germline, which a read error may explain. The V and J genes are TRBV6-2 or TRBV6-3 and TRBJ2-5, with D hard to call. CDR1 is MNHEY and CDR2 is SVGEGT in the germline V gene. CDR3 length: 12 residues. The CDR3 sequence: CVSRSVQETQYF. CDR3 DNA: TGTGTCAGCAGATCAGTCCAAGAGACCCAGTACTTC.

CDR3 sequence: CSAGQTGGDEQYF. The CDR3 nucleotides read TGCAGTGCTGGACAGACAGGGGGCGACGAGCAGTACTTC. The V gene is TRBV20-1, the J gene TRBJ2-7, with 10 bases identical to TRBD1. Losses at the gene ends were 5 bases for V and 5 bases for J; bases not matched to a gene: 6. Germline CDR1 DFQATT, CDR2 SNEGSKA (reference sequence). This CDR3 spans 13 amino acids.

This clonotype was counted many times. V is TRBV3-2 and J is TRBJ2-1; TRBD2, the table's D call, lacks a check against the DNA. TRBV3-2 is deemed a pseudogene. This CDR3 has 13 residues. The CDR3, as DNA: TGTGCCAGCAGCCAAGGGCCCTGGGGTGAGCAGTTCTTC. This encodes CASSQGPWGEQFF.

This clonotype appeared a few times. This chain connects TRBV21-1 to TRBJ2-2; no DNA check was done on the table's D call, TRBD1. TRBV21-1 is shown as a pseudogene. This CDR3 comprises 13 residues. The CDR3 DNA follows: TGTGCCAGCAGCAGAGGCGGGGGGCGGGAGCTGTTTTTT. Residues: CASSRGGGRELFF.

This clonotype was detected many times. The V gene is TRBV20-1, the J gene TRBJ1-1; D may be TRBD1 (5 bases). The V end lost 6 bases, the J end lost 6 bases, and 14 bases lay between the germline ends. The germline gives CDR1 DFQATT, CDR2 SNEGSKA (reference sequence). CDR3 length: 12 amino acids. DNA of the CDR3: TGCAGTGCGGAGAGGTTGGGACCTGAAGCTTTCTTT. This translates into CSAERLGPEAFF.

This clonotype was recorded many times. The genes are TRBV6-2 or TRBV6-3 and TRBJ1-2; the match to TRBD1 covers 8 bases. J lost 5 bases, V lost 10 bases, and 6 bases had no gene match. Germline V gives CDR1 MNHEY, CDR2 SVGEGT. The CDR3 totals 12 residues. The CDR3 loop is CATQGVKYGYTF. CDR3 DNA sequence: TGTGCCACACAGGGGGTCAAGTATGGCTACACCTTC.